This TCR beta chain was identified in a study of T cell responses to AZD1222 COVID-19 vaccine. Points from the study as a whole: When two AZD1222 doses had been given, Spike-specific TCR breadth and depth rose. With dominance at 160-218 and 743-854, vaccine-associated CD4 TCRs spanned spike.

Germline CDR1 SNHLY, CDR2 FYNNEI. The CDR3 is 13 amino acids. V was pared by 6 bases and J by 1 base, with 9 bases between. Using immunoSEQ multiplex PCR, the repertoire was profiled, and TCRdb retains in-frame clones only, with some absent. The sample has approximately 120,000 clones; approximately 90% are singletons. This clone has just a few counts. The antigen remains unidentified. V is TRBV2 and J is TRBJ1-2; D remains unclear. This sample comprised peripheral blood, obtained on day 0 of AZD1222 vaccination. The receptor was isolated from an adult in good health. CDR3 nucleotide sequence: TGTGCCAGCAGGTACCAGCTTAACTATGGCTACACCTTC. It codes for CASRYQLNYGYTF.